This is a list of T cell receptor beta chains from one sample in a study of early T cells in non-severe SARS-CoV-2 infection. TCRdb recomputed calls from the 5' RACE reads with MiXCR, one row per CDR3 protein. The table includes about 110,000 distinct CDR3 sequences, 11% detected once. The specimen was whole blood. The source of these receptors is an adult who was a healthcare worker with PCR-confirmed SARS-CoV-2 infection or an uninfected control (not recorded which). CDR3s include the opening cysteine and the closing phenylalanine or tryptophan. The order of the fields is V gene, J gene, CDR3 protein.

v_call: TRBV18
j_call: TRBJ1-1
cdr3_aa: CASSPGGRAEAFF

v_call: TRBV4-3
j_call: TRBJ1-2
cdr3_aa: CASSQVSGQNGYTF

v_call: TRBV29-1
j_call: TRBJ2-4
cdr3_aa: CSVGEGDIQYF

v_call: TRBV18
j_call: TRBJ2-7
cdr3_aa: CASSPGGRRYEQYF

v_call: TRBV28
j_call: TRBJ1-3
cdr3_aa: CASSPHDRGTIYF

v_call: TRBV28
j_call: TRBJ1-5
cdr3_aa: CASSLMGQGSNQPQHF

v_call: TRBV2
j_call: TRBJ1-5
cdr3_aa: CASSVQQGNQPQHF

v_call: TRBV20-1
j_call: TRBJ2-3
cdr3_aa: CSARASASTDTQYF

v_call: TRBV3-1
j_call: TRBJ2-2
cdr3_aa: CASSQAGTGIGGELFF

v_call: TRBV13
j_call: TRBJ2-1
cdr3_aa: CASSLMRDSYNEQFF

v_call: TRBV15
j_call: TRBJ2-3
cdr3_aa: CATAILSTDTQYF

v_call: TRBV2
j_call: TRBJ2-5
cdr3_aa: CASSATPQVAQYF

v_call: TRBV3-1
j_call: TRBJ1-1
cdr3_aa: CASSLQSGTANTEAFF

v_call: TRBV9
j_call: TRBJ2-7
cdr3_aa: CASSDGGNYEQYF

v_call: TRBV20-1
j_call: TRBJ2-5
cdr3_aa: CSASRSGYQETQYF

v_call: TRBV6-2/TRBV6-3
j_call: TRBJ2-2
cdr3_aa: CASSSGQPTGELFF

v_call: TRBV20-1
j_call: TRBJ1-1
cdr3_aa: CSARIAGADGTEAFF

v_call: TRBV29-1
j_call: TRBJ2-1
cdr3_aa: CSVPTGAPNNEQFF

v_call: TRBV6-5
j_call: TRBJ1-5
cdr3_aa: CASSSDFYQPQHF

v_call: TRBV9
j_call: TRBJ2-3
cdr3_aa: CASSVGGITDTQYF

v_call: TRBV28
j_call: TRBJ2-5
cdr3_aa: CASSDGGKTQYF

v_call: TRBV19
j_call: TRBJ2-1
cdr3_aa: CASSMVRNPNEQFF

v_call: TRBV7-6
j_call: TRBJ2-5
cdr3_aa: CASSSRTGPMSWTQYF

v_call: TRBV20-1
j_call: TRBJ1-5
cdr3_aa: CSAPLGAGSNQPQHF

v_call: TRBV18
j_call: TRBJ1-2
cdr3_aa: CASSPPSQANYGYTF

v_call: TRBV30
j_call: TRBJ2-2
cdr3_aa: CAWRVQGSGELFF

v_call: TRBV6-2/TRBV6-3
j_call: TRBJ2-5
cdr3_aa: CASSPRVRETQYF

v_call: TRBV7-9
j_call: TRBJ2-3
cdr3_aa: CASTRDSSTDTQYF

v_call: TRBV5-6
j_call: TRBJ2-7
cdr3_aa: CASSLSGDSGQYF

v_call: TRBV12-3/TRBV12-4
j_call: TRBJ1-5
cdr3_aa: CASARVVGNQPQHF

v_call: TRBV20-1
j_call: TRBJ1-2
cdr3_aa: CSARDWGPYGYTF

v_call: TRBV12-3/TRBV12-4
j_call: TRBJ2-1
cdr3_aa: CASNQGAGEQFF

v_call: TRBV11-2
j_call: TRBJ2-1
cdr3_aa: CATEGEWRPEQFF

v_call: TRBV20-1
j_call: TRBJ1-1
cdr3_aa: CSARGQGVRDTEAFF